The TCR beta chain described here comes from a study of T cell changes during pregnancy in multiple sclerosis. The CDR3 covers 13 residues. With 0 bases removed from V and 5 bases from J, the gap between germline ends came to 5 bases. The germline CDR1 and CDR2 sequences are MNHEY and SMNVEV (reference sequence). The assay was immunoSEQ multiplex PCR, and TCRdb's table has in-frame clones only and misses some. Of tens of thousands of clones listed, roughly nine tenths are singletons. The specimen was CD8+ T cells from peripheral blood mononuclear cells, collected before pregnancy. The rearrangement uses TRBV27 and TRBJ1-5; D unresolved. The TCR sequence derives from a female donor with multiple sclerosis, enrolled in a pregnancy study. The CDR3 bases are TGTGCCAGCAGTTTATCCCGGTATCAGCCCCAGCATTTT. This codes for CASSLSRYQPQHF.